The 22 T cell receptor beta chains given below trace back to one sample, sequenced in a study of T-cell memory formation after mild COVID-19. TCRdb used MiXCR to reprocess the 5' RACE reads, holding one entry per CDR3 protein. The data show some 450,000 distinct CDR3 sequences, approximately 19% seen once. Sequencing used PBMCs or a T cell subset sorted from them (not recorded which). The receptors were sampled from a man between 18 and 29 years old who had mild COVID-19 (a few samples of this study predate the infection). Cell type and time point are not known.

This clonotype was counted ten times or more. The J gene is TRBJ1-1, the V gene TRBV7-3; unclear D gene. Germline V CDR1 and CDR2: SGHTA, FQGTGA. The V end lost 2 bases, the J end lost 1 base, and 11 bases lay between the germline ends. This CDR3 has 15 residues. The CDR3 reads CASSLGVGANTEAFF. CDR3 in DNA: TGTGCCAGCAGCTTAGGCGTTGGAGCGAACACTGAAGCTTTCTTT.

The chain links TRBV6-2 or TRBV6-3 to TRBJ2-4; TRBD2 aligns across 9 bases. The CDR3 length is 14 residues. Per the germline V gene, CDR1 is MNHEY and CDR2 is SVGEGT. Trimming took 6 bases from V and 6 from J; bases not matched to a gene: 6. The CDR3 region has the DNA TGTGCCAGCAGGATCGCGGGGGGGTTAAACATTCAGTACTTC. Translating gives CASRIAGGLNIQYF.

The chain carries TRBV6-6 and TRBJ1-1; D gene uncertain. The CDR3 loop spans 11 amino acids. Germline assignment: CDR1 MNHNY and CDR2 SVGAGI (reference sequence). Trimming stripped 8 bases from V and 5 bases from J, with 9 bases between. In nucleotides, the CDR3 is TGTGCCAGCTGGGCGAGGACTGAAGCTTTCTTT. This translates into CASWARTEAFF.

The chain is built from TRBV29-1 and TRBJ1-1, with a weak D call TRBD1 (6 bases). There are 17 residues in the CDR3. Germline CDR1 and CDR2: SQVTM and ANQGSEA. V lost 7 bases and J 1 base, leaving 25 bases between the germline ends. This CDR3 reads CSAQGTEGEATNTEAFF. The CDR3 coding sequence is TGCAGCGCCCAGGGAACAGAGGGGGAGGCTACGAACACTGAAGCTTTCTTT.

In this sample, this clonotype turned up a few times. The rearrangement joins TRBV5-1 to TRBJ1-2, with 8 bases that match TRBD1. Per germline, CDR1 SGHRS and CDR2 YFSETQ. The CDR3 extends over 14 amino acids. V shed 3 bases, J shed 3 bases, and the junction held 4 bases outside the gene matches. The CDR3 is CASSSGTGYYGYTF. CDR3 sequence (DNA): TGCGCCAGCAGCTCGGGGACAGGATACTATGGCTACACCTTC.

This clonotype was seen a handful of times. The chain uses TRBV5-1 and TRBJ2-3; TRBD2 is a possible D gene (5 bases). The V gene's germline CDR1 is SGHRS and CDR2 YFSETQ. Trimming took off 4 bases at V and 8 bases at J, with 14 bases between the two ends. The CDR3 consists of 13 residues. CDR3 in amino acids: CASSAGGFRTQYF. DNA of the CDR3: TGCGCCAGCAGCGCGGGCGGTTTTCGTACGCAGTATTTT.

This clonotype turned up a few times. The DNA of the CDR3 is TGTGCCAGCAGCTTAGTCAGGGATCGAAATCAGCCCCAGCATTTT. It translates to CASSLVRDRNQPQHF. V gene TRBV7-2 combines with J gene TRBJ1-5, with D possibly TRBD1 on 5 matching bases. Trimming shortened V by 1 base and J by 4 bases, and 11 bases separated the two germline ends. The CDR3 length is 15 residues. Germline V gene data show CDR1 as SGHTA and CDR2 as FQGNSA.

This clonotype was detected ten times or more. The gene calls are TRBV7-2 and TRBJ1-6, with 8 bases matching TRBD1. J lost 6 bases, V lost 8 bases, and 9 bases had no gene match. Germline CDR1 SGHTA, CDR2 FQGNSA. The CDR3 covers 15 residues. The CDR3 bases are TGTGCCAGCCGAGGACAGGGAGGGACTAATTCACCCCTCCACTTT. Translation: CASRGQGGTNSPLHF.

Only a few counts were recorded for this clonotype. The chain recombines TRBV27 with TRBJ2-5, with D possibly TRBD2 on 7 matching bases. CDR1 and CDR2 from the germline V gene are MNHEY and SMNVEV (reference sequence). Trimming removed 6 bases at V and 1 base at J, with 9 bases between. This CDR3 has 13 residues. In DNA, the CDR3 is TGTGCCAGCAGGGGGGGGGCCCAAGAGACCCAGTACTTC. It translates to CASRGGAQETQYF.

The CDR3 coding sequence is TGTGCCAGCAGCGTAGACGTGGGGGCCCCCGGGGAGCTGTTTTTT. The encoded protein is CASSVDVGAPGELFF. V usage is TRBV9 and J usage is TRBJ2-2; maybe TRBD1 (6 bases). The germline V gene has CDR1 SGDLS and CDR2 YYNGEE. This CDR3 has 15 residues. Trimming pared 0 bases from V and 6 bases from J, leaving 12 bases between.

The V gene is TRBV4-1, the J gene TRBJ2-6; maybe TRBD1 (5 bases). The CDR3 loop spans 17 amino acids. V was trimmed by 2 bases and J by 1 base, leaving 12 bases between them. CDR1 is MGHRA, CDR2 YSYEKL, per germline. The CDR3 sequence: CASSQPKTESGANVLTF. CDR3 bases: TGCGCCAGCAGCCAACCGAAGACAGAGTCTGGGGCCAACGTCCTGACTTTC.

This clonotype has only a few counts. The V and J genes are TRBV5-1 and TRBJ2-5; D may be TRBD2 (5 bases). V lost 3 bases and J lost 5, with 14 bases in between. Germline loops: CDR1 SGHRS, CDR2 YFSETQ. The CDR3 is made up of 14 amino acids. The chain's CDR3 is CASSSDPTGETQYF. CDR3 DNA: TGCGCCAGCAGCTCGGACCCAACGGGGGAGACCCAGTACTTC.

This clonotype was seen a few times. The J gene is TRBJ1-1, the V gene TRBV5-1, with D hard to call. V lost 3 bases and J 1 base, leaving 19 bases between the germline ends. From germline, CDR1 is SGHRS and CDR2 YFSETQ. The CDR3 spans 17 residues. The CDR3 DNA reads as TGCGCCAGCAGCTCCGTCCCCGTCGGGCGGGGGAACACTGAAGCTTTCTTT. Its translation is CASSSVPVGRGNTEAFF.

The chain has TRBV19 and TRBJ2-4, with 7 bases aligning to TRBD1. Germline V gives CDR1 LNHDA, CDR2 SQIVND (reference sequence). The junction had 10 bases not matched to a gene; V was cut back by 0 bases and J by 8 bases. This CDR3 is built from 16 residues. CDR3 nucleotide sequence: TGTGCCAGTAGTATAGACGACAGGGTCTCCGAAGACATTCAGTACTTC. Amino acid sequence: CASSIDDRVSEDIQYF. The full variable domain, completed using reference TRBV19 and TRBJ2-4, is DGGITQSPKYLFRKEGQNVTLSCEQNLNHDAMYWYRQDPGQGLRLIYYSQIVNDFQKGDIAEGYSVSREKKESFPLTVTSAQKNPTAFYLCASSIDDRVSEDIQYFGAGTRLSVL.

This clonotype has only a few counts. The CDR3 spells CAISDWTSGGATDTQYF. CDR3 DNA: TGTGCCATCAGTGACTGGACTAGCGGGGGGGCCACAGATACGCAGTATTTT. This chain links TRBV10-3 with TRBJ2-3; 15 bases match TRBD2. Germline trimming cut 3 bases from V and 2 bases from J; bases unmatched to any gene: 3. CDR1 and CDR2 (germline): ENHRY, SYGVKD. The CDR3 is 17 amino acids.

This clonotype was counted between two and nine times. The gene calls are TRBV12-3 or TRBV12-4 and TRBJ2-4; 7 bases line up with TRBD1. V lost 8 bases, J lost 8 bases, and 15 bases stayed unmatched. CDR3 length equals 15 residues. The CDR3 loop reads CASCYKGARRYIQYF. CDR3 sequence (DNA): TGTGCCAGCTGCTATAAGGGGGCGCGTAGATACATTCAGTACTTC.

The chain employs TRBV11-1 and TRBJ2-3; D is unclear. The germline gives CDR1 SGHAT, CDR2 FQDESV (reference sequence). The CDR3 has 14 amino acids. With 5 bases removed from V and 2 bases from J, the gap between germline ends came to 11 bases. CDR3 amino acids: CASSPRAPTDTQYF. The DNA for the CDR3 is TGTGCCAGCAGCCCCCGGGCCCCCACAGATACGCAGTATTTT.

This clonotype was observed at least ten times. The chain has TRBV6-2 or TRBV6-3 and TRBJ2-7; maybe TRBD1 (6 bases). Between the trimmed V and J ends, which lost 8 bases and 3 bases, there was a span of 17 bases. This CDR3 is built from 14 residues. Per the germline V gene, CDR1 is MNHEY and CDR2 is SVGEGT. This chain's CDR3 is CASLTRDKYYEQYF. CDR3 in DNA: TGTGCCAGCCTAACTAGGGACAAATACTACGAGCAGTACTTC.

This rearrangement joins TRBV24-1 to TRBJ2-3; 9 nucleotides agree with TRBD2. CDR1 is KGHDR, CDR2 SFDVKD, per germline. J gave up 1 base and V 6 bases, and 1 base lay outside the gene matches. The CDR3 covers 14 residues. The CDR3 sequence: CATSPSGGTDTQYF. Here the CDR3 DNA reads TGTGCCACCAGTCCTAGCGGGGGCACAGATACGCAGTATTTT.

In its sample, this clonotype was seen a few times. The CDR3 is CASSILAGANTGELFF. DNA of the CDR3: TGTGCCAGCAGCATCCTAGCGGGGGCGAACACCGGGGAGCTGTTTTTT. The chain is built from TRBV3-1 and TRBJ2-2; 10 bases match TRBD2. CDR1 is LGHDT, CDR2 YNNKEL, per germline (reference sequence). Losses at the gene ends were 5 bases for V and 0 bases for J; bases not matched to a gene: 3. The CDR3 is made up of 16 amino acids.

This clonotype showed up just a few times. This chain connects TRBV9 to TRBJ2-5; 10 positions match TRBD2. V trimming: 4 bases; J trimming: 3 bases; junction bases outside the gene matches: 3. The germline gives CDR1 SGDLS, CDR2 YYNGEE. The CDR3 has 14 residues. CDR3 region: CASSLGTSEETQYF. CDR3 DNA sequence: TGTGCCAGCAGCTTAGGGACTAGCGAAGAGACCCAGTACTTC. Together with reference TRBV9 and TRBJ2-5, the CDR3 gives the full variable domain: DSGVTQTPKHLITATGQRVTLRCSPRSGDLSVYWYQQSLDQGLQFLIQYYNGEERAKGNILERFSAQQFPDLHSELNLSSLELGDSALYFCASSLGTSEETQYFGPGTRLLVL.

The chain recombines TRBV4-1 with TRBJ2-6; D might be TRBD2 (6 bases). Germline values: CDR1 MGHRA, CDR2 YSYEKL. Deletions cut 0 bases from V and 3 bases from J, with 6 bases between. This CDR3 is 15 amino acids long. CDR3 coding DNA: TGCGCCAGCAGCCAAGACGGGGGTGGGGCCAACGTCCTGACTTTC. It codes for CASSQDGGGANVLTF.